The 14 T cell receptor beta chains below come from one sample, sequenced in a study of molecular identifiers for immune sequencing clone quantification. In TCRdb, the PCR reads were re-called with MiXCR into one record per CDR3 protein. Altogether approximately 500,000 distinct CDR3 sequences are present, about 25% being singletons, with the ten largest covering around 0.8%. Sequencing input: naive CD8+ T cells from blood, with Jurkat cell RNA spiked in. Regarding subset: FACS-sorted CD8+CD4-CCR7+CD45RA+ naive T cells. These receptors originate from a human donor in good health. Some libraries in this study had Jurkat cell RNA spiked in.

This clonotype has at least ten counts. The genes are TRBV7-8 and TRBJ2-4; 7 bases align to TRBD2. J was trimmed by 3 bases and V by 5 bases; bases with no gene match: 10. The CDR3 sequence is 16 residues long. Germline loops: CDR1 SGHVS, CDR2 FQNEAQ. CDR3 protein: CASSLSGEVVKNIQYF. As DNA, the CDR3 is TGTGCCAGCAGCCTCAGCGGGGAAGTGGTCAAAAACATTCAGTACTTC.

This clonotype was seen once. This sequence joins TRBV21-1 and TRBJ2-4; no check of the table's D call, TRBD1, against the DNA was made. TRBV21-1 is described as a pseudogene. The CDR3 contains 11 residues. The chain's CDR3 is CASRGGGIQYF. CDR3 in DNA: TGTGCCAGCAGAGGCGGGGGCATTCAGTACTTC.

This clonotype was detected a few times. CDR3 region: CASSVGFNTEAFF. The CDR3 DNA is TGTGCCAGCAGCGTAGGGTTTAACACTGAAGCTTTCTTT. The J gene is TRBJ1-1, the V gene TRBV9; D call uncertain. CDR1 and CDR2 from the germline V gene are SGDLS and YYNGEE. This CDR3 region has 13 residues. V lost 0 bases, J lost 2 bases, and 5 bases lay in between.

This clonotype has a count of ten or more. CDR3 protein: CASRHREVGADTQYF. DNA of the CDR3: TGTGCCAGCAGGCACAGGGAGGTGGGGGCAGATACGCAGTATTTT. The chain has TRBV6-1 and TRBJ2-3; D may match TRBD1 or TRBD2 (6 bases each). Deletions cut 6 bases from V and 4 bases from J, with 17 bases between. Germline V gene data show CDR1 as MNHNS and CDR2 as SASEGT. CDR3 length equals 15 residues.

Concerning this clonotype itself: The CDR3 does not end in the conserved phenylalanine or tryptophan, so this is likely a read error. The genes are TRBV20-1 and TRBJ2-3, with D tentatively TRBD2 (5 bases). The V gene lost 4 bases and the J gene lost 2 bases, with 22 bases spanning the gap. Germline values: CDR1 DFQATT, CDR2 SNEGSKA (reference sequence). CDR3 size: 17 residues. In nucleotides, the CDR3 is TGCAGTGCTATGGATCCCGCGGACTCTCGATCCACAGATACGCAGTATCTT. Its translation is CSAMDPADSRSTDTQYL.

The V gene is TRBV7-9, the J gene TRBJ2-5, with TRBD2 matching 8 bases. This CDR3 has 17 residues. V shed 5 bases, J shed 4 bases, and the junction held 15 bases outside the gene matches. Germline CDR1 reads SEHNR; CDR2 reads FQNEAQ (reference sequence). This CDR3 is CASSPITYDGGAETQYF. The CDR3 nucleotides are TGTGCCAGCAGCCCGATTACTTACGACGGGGGGGCAGAGACCCAGTACTTC.

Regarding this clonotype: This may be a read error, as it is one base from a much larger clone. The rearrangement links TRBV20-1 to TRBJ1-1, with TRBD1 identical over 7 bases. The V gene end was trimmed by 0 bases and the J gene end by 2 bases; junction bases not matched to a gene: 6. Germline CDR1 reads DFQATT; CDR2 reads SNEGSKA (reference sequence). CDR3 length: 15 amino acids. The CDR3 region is CSARETGSINTEAFF. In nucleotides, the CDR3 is TGCAGTGCTAGAGAGACAGGGAGCATAAACACTGAAGCTTTCTTT.

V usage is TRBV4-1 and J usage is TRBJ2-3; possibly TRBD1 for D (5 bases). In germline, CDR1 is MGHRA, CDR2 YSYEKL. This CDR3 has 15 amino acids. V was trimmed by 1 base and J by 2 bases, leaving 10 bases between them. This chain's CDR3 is CASSQGTPLTDTQYF. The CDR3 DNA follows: TGCGCCAGCAGCCAAGGGACACCTCTCACAGATACGCAGTATTTT.

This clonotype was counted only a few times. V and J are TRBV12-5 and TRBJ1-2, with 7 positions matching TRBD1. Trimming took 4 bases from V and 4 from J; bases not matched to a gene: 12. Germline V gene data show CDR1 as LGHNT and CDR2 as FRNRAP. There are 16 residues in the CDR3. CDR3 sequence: CASGSSTGSGAYGYTF. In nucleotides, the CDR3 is TGTGCTAGTGGTTCCTCGACAGGGAGTGGTGCCTATGGCTACACCTTC.

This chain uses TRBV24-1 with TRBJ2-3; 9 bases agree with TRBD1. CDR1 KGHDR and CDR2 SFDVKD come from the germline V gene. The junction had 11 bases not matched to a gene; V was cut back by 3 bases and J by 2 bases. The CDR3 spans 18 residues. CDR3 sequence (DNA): TGTGCCACCAGTGATCCGTCCGGGACAGGGCAATCCACAGATACGCAGTATTTT. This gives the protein CATSDPSGTGQSTDTQYF.

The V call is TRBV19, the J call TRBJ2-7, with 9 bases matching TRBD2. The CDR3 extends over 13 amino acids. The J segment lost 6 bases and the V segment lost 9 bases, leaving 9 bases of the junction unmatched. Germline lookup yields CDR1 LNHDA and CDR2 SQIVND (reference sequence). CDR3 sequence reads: CASGGGGFSEQYF. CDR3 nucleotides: TGTGCCAGCGGCGGGGGGGGCTTTAGCGAGCAGTACTTC.

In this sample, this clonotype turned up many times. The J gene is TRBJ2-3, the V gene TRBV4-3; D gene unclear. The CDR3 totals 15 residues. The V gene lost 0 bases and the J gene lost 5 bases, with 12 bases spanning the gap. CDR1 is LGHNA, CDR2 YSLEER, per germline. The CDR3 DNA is TGCGCCAGCAGCCAAGATCGGATAGCCTTAGATACGCAGTATTTT. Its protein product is CASSQDRIALDTQYF.

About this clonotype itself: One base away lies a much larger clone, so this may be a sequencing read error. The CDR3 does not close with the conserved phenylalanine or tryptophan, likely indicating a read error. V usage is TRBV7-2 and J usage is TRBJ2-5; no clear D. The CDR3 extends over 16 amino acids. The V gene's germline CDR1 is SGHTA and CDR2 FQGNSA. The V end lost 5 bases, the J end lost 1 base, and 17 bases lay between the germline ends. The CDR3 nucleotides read TGTGCCAGCAGCCCACACAGAGGAAGGGTCCAAGAGACCCAGTACTCC. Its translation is CASSPHRGRVQETQYS.

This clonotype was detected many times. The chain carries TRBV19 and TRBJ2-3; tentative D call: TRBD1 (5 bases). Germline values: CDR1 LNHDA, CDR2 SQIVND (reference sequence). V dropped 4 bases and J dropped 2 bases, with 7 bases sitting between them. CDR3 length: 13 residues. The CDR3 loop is CASSTGHTDTQYF. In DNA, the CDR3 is TGTGCCAGTAGTACCGGACACACAGATACGCAGTATTTT.